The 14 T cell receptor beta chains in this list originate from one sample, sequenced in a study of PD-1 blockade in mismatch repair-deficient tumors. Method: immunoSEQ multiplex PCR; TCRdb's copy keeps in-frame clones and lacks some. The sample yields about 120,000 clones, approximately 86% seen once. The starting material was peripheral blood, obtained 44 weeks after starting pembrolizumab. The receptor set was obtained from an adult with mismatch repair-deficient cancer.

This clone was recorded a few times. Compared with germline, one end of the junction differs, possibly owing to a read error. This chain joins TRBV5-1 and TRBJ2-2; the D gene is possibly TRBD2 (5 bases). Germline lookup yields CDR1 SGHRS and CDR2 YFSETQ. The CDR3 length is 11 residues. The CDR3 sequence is CASSLERELFF. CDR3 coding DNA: TGCGCCAGCAGCCTAGAAAGGGAGTTGTTTTTT.

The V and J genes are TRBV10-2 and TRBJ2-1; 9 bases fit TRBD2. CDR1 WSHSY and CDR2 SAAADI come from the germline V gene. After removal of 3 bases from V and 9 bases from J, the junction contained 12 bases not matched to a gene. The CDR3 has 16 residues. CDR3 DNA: TGCGCCAGCAGTGACGGGGTTAGCGGGAGATTAAGTGAGCAGTTCTTC. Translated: CASSDGVSGRLSEQFF.

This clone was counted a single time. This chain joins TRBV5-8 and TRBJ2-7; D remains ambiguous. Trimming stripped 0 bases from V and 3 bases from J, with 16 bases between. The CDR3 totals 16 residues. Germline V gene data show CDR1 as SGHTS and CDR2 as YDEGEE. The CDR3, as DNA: TGTGCCAGCAGCTTGGGATATAGGGATCGTAGCTACGAGCAGTACTTC. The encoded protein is CASSLGYRDRSYEQYF.

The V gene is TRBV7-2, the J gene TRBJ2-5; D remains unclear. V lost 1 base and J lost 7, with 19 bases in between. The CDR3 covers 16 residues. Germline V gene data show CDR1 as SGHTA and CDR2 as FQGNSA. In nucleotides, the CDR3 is TGTGCCAGCAGCTTAGACTGGCAGATGCCGGTGGTGACCCAGTACTTC. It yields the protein CASSLDWQMPVVTQYF.

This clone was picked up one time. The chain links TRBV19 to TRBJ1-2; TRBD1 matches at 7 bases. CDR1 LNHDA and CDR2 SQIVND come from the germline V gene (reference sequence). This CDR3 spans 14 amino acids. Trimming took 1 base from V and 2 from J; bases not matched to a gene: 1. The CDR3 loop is CASSIVQGNYGYTF. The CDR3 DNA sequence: TGTGCCAGTAGTATAGTACAGGGGAACTATGGCTACACCTTC.

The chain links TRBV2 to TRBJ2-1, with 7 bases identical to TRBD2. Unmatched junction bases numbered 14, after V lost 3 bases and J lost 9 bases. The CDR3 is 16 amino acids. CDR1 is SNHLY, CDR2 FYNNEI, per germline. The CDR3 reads CASSEGREWSMGEQFF. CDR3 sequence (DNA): TGTGCCAGCAGTGAGGGGAGGGAATGGAGTATGGGTGAGCAGTTCTTC.

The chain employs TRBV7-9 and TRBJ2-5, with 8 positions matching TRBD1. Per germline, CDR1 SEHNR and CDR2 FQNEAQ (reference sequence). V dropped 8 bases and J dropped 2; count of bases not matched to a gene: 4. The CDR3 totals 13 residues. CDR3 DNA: TGTGCCAGCGTGAGACAGGGGCAAGAGACCCAGTACTTC. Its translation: CASVRQGQETQYF.

The CDR3 spells CASSPLSTEYNEQFF. The CDR3 DNA sequence: TGTGCCAGCAGCCCTCTTTCGACAGAATACAATGAGCAGTTCTTC. The chain recombines TRBV6-1 with TRBJ2-1; the D gene is possibly TRBD1 (5 bases). CDR3 length: 15 amino acids. V was clipped by 6 bases and J by 4 bases, with 16 bases between them. Germline CDR1 is MNHNS and CDR2 is SASEGT.

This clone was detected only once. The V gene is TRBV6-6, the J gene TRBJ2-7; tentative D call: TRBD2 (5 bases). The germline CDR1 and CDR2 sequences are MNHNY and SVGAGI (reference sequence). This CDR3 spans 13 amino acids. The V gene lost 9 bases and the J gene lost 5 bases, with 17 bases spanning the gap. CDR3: CASSRDSRDEQYF. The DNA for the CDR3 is TGTGCCAGTTCCCGGGATAGTAGAGACGAGCAGTACTTC.

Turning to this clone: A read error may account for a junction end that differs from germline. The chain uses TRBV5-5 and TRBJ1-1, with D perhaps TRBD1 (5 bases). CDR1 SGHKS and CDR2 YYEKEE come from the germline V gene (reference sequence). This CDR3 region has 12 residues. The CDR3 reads CASSLDRDGLTF. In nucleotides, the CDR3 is TGTGCCAGCAGCTTGGATCGGGACGGCCTCACCTTT.

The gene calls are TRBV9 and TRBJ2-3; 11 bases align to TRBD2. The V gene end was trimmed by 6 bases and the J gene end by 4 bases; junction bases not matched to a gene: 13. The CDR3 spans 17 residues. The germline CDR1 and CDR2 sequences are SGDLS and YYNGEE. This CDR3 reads CASNYDPLAGGSDTQYF. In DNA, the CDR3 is TGTGCCAGCAATTATGACCCGCTAGCGGGAGGTTCAGATACGCAGTATTTT.

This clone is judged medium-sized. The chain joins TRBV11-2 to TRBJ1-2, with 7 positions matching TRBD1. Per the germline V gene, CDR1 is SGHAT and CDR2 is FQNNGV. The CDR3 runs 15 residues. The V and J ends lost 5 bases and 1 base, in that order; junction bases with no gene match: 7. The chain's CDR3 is CASSPGTAINYGYTF. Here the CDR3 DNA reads TGTGCCAGCAGCCCGGGGACAGCCATTAACTATGGCTACACCTTC.

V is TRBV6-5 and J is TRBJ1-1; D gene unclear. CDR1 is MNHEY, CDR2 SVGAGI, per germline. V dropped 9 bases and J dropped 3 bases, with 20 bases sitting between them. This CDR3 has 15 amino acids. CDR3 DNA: TGTGCCAGTATTGTGCGGGCTGGTATGGACACTGAAGCTTTCTTT. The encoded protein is CASIVRAGMDTEAFF.

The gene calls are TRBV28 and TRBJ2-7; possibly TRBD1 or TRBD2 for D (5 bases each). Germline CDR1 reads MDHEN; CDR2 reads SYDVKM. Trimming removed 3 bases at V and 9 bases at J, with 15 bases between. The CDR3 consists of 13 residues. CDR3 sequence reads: CASSFVWGKGQYF. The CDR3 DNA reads TGTGCCAGCAGTTTTGTGTGGGGGAAGGGGCAGTACTTC. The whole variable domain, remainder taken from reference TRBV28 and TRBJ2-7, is DVKVTQSSRYLVKRTGEKVFLECVQDMDHENMFWYRQDPGLGLRLIYFSYDVKMKEKGDIPEGYSVSREKKERFSLILESASTNQTSMYLCASSFVWGKGQYFGPGTRLTVT.